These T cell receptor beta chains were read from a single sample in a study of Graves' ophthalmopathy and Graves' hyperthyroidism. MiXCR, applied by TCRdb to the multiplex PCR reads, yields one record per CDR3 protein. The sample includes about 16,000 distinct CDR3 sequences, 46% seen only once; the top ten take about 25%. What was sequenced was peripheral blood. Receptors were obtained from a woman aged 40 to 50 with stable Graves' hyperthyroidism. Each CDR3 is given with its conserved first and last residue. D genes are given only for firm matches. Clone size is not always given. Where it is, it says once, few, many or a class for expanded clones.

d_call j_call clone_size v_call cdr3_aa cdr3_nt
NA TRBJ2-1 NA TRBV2 CASSSRVSEQFF TGTGCCAGCAGTTCCCGGGTGTCTGAGCAGTTCTTC
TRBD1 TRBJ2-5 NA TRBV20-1 CAGTGGGETQYF TGCGCCGGGACAGGGGGCGGAGAGACCCAGTACTTC
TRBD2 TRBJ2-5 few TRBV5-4 CASSDSGMGWETQYF TGTGCCAGCAGCGATAGCGGGATGGGTTGGGAGACCCAGTACTTC
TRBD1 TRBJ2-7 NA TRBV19 CASSPGQGVLKQYF TGTGCCAGTAGCCCGGGACAGGGGGTTTTGAAGCAGTACTTC
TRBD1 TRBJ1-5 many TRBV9 CASSDNEEGAHQPQHF TGTGCCAGCAGCGATAACGAAGAGGGGGCGCATCAGCCCCAGCATTTT
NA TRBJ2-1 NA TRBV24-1 CATGGTPKDEQFF TGTGCCACCGGGGGGACTCCAAAGGATGAGCAGTTCTTC
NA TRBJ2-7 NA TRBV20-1 CSALAEGYEQYF TGCAGTGCACTAGCTGAGGGTTACGAGCAGTACTTC
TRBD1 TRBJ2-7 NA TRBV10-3 CAVSEQGAYEQYF TGTGCCGTCAGCGAACAGGGGGCCTACGAGCAGTACTTC
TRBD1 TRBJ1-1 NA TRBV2 CASSGGGGTATGRTEAFF TGTGCCAGCAGTGGAGGCGGGGGGACCGCGACAGGGAGGACTGAAGCTTTCTTT
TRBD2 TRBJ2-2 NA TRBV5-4 CASSLLAGASNTGELFF TGTGCCAGCAGCTTGCTAGCGGGGGCCTCGAACACCGGGGAGCTGTTTTTT
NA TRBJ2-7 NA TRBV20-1 CSASGEGKYERYF TGCAGTGCTAGCGGGGAAGGTAAATACGAGCGGTACTTC
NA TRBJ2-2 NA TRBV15 CATSRDTGGAGELFF TGTGCCACCAGCAGAGACACAGGGGGGGCCGGGGAGCTGTTTTTT
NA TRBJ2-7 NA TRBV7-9 CASSFFWGHDEQYF TGTGCCAGCAGCTTTTTTTGGGGCCACGACGAGCAGTACTTC
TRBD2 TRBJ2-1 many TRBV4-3 CASSQATSGGFDEQFF TGCGCCAGCAGCCAAGCGACTAGCGGGGGGTTCGATGAGCAGTTCTTC
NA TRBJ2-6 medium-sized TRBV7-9 CASSLQGFGANVLTF TGTGCCAGCAGCTTACAGGGATTTGGGGCCAACGTCCTGACTTTC
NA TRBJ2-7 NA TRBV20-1 CSARAQAYEQYF TGCAGTGCTAGAGCACAGGCCTACGAGCAGTACTTC
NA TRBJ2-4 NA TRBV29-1 CSVQTGIQYF TGCAGCGTCCAGACCGGGATTCAGTACTTC
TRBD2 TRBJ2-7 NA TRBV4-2 CASSQGPGGPEQYF TGTGCCAGCAGCCAAGGCCCGGGAGGGCCCGAGCAGTACTTC
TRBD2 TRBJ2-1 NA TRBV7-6 CVSSTMRTSNEQFF TGTGTCAGCAGCACTATGAGGACTAGCAATGAGCAGTTCTTC
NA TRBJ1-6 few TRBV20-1 CSARSSSYNSPLHF TGCAGTGCTAGATCGAGCTCCTATAATTCACCCCTCCACTTT
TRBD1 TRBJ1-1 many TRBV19 CASSGGDTEAFF TGTGCCAGTTCAGGGGGGGACACTGAAGCTTTCTTT
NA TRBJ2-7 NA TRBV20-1 CSASGLALGYEQYF TGCAGTGCTAGCGGCCTAGCTCTCGGCTACGAGCAGTACTTC
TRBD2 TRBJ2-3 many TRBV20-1 CSARVLAGITDTQYF TGCAGTGCTAGAGTTCTAGCGGGGATCACAGATACGCAGTATTTT
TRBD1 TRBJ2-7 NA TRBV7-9 CASSLPGTVYEQYF TGTGCCAGCAGCTTACCGGGGACAGTCTACGAGCAGTACTTC
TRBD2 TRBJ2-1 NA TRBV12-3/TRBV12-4 CASRASGTSYNEQFF TGTGCCAGCAGGGCTAGCGGGACTTCCTACAATGAGCAGTTCTTC
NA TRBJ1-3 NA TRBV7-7 CASSSGTSGNTIYF TGTGCTAGCAGCTCCGGGACATCTGGAAACACCATATATTTT
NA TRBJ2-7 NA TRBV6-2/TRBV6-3 CASAGGNEQYF TGTGCCAGCGCGGGCGGGAACGAGCAGTACTTC
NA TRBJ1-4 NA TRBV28 CASREGVEKLFF TGTGCCAGCAGGGAAGGGGTCGAAAAACTGTTTTTT
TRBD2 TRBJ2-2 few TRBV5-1 CASSLRGAGGPGGELFF TGCGCCAGCAGCCTCCGGGGAGCGGGAGGTCCCGGCGGGGAGCTGTTTTTT
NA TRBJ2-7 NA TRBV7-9 CASSNEGSRDEQYF TGTGCCAGCAGCAACGAGGGATCCAGGGACGAGCAGTACTTC
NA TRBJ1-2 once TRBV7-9 CTSSYVYGYTF TGTACTAGCAGTTACGTCTATGGCTACACCTTC
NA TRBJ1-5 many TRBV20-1 CSARSSNQPQHF TGCAGTGCTAGAAGCTCGAATCAGCCCCAGCATTTT
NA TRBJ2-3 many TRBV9 CASSVSGVLDTQYF TGTGCCAGCAGCGTCTCAGGGGTTCTCGATACGCAGTATTTT
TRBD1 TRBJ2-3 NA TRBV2 CASRSGTGMGQYF TGTGCCAGCAGATCCGGGACAGGGATGGGGCAGTATTTT
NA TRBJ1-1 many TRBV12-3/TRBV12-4 CASRAGTEAFF TGTGCCAGCAGGGCGGGGACTGAAGCTTTCTTT
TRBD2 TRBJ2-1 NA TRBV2 CASSKRRSSGVHEQFF TGTGCCAGTAGTAAACGCCGGTCTAGCGGGGTCCATGAGCAGTTCTTC
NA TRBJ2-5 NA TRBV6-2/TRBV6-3 CASSFGLQIGETQYF TGTGCCAGCAGTTTCGGGCTCCAAATCGGGGAGACCCAGTACTTC
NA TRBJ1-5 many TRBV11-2 CASSSNYNQPQHF TGTGCCAGCAGCTCAAATTATAATCAGCCCCAGCATTTT
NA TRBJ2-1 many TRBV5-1 CASSLFPSPNEQFF TGCGCCAGCAGCTTGTTCCCGAGCCCCAATGAGCAGTTCTTC
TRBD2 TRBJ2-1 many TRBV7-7 CASSLSDGGGNEQFF TGTGCTAGCAGCTTATCGGACGGGGGGGGCAATGAGCAGTTCTTC
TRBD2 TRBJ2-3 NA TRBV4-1 CASSQRAGTSTDTQYF TGCGCCAGCAGCCAGAGAGCGGGAACAAGCACAGATACGCAGTATTTT
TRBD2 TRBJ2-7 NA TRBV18 CASSPPGLAENEQYF TGTGCCAGCTCACCACCGGGACTAGCGGAAAACGAGCAGTACTTC
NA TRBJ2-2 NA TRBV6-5 CASSGGLVTGELFF TGTGCCAGCAGTGGGGGACTTGTCACCGGGGAGCTGTTTTTT
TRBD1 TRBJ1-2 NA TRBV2 CASSPGQGTYGYTF TGTGCCAGCAGTCCGGGACAGGGGACCTATGGCTACACCTTC
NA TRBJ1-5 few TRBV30 CAWSVYEGSQHF TGTGCCTGGAGTGTATACGAGGGAAGTCAGCATTTT
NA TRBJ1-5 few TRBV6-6 CASSHGRVSSNQPQHF TGTGCCAGCAGCCACGGTCGGGTCTCGAGCAATCAGCCCCAGCATTTT